This entry lists 32 T cell receptor beta chains sequenced from one sample in a study of cytomegalovirus exposure and HLA in healthy donors. Both 60 Vbeta primers and 13 Jbeta primers went into the PCR. The table came from immunoSEQ multiplex PCR; TCRdb's copy has only in-frame clones and leaves some out. The table shows around 150,000 clones, with approximately 79% occurring only once. The specimen was PBMCs. These receptors were taken from a man between 60 and 75 years old in good health and CMV-seronegative.

The chain combines TRBV2 with TRBJ1-2, with a possible D match to TRBD1 (6 bases). V lost 4 bases and J lost 1, with 10 bases in between. The CDR3 spans 14 residues. Germline V gene data show CDR1 as SNHLY and CDR2 as FYNNEI. The CDR3: CASSVQGGNYGYTF. Written as DNA, the CDR3 is TGTGCCAGCAGTGTGCAAGGGGGTAACTATGGCTACACCTTC.

The V call is TRBV5-6, the J call TRBJ2-1; TRBD2 agrees at 7 bases. Germline V CDR1 and CDR2: SGHDT, YYEEEE. The junction had 6 bases not matched to a gene; V was cut back by 5 bases and J by 1 base. The CDR3 length is 15 residues. This CDR3 reads CASRTGGLSYNEQFF. The CDR3 DNA reads TGTGCCAGCAGGACGGGGGGTTTGTCCTACAATGAGCAGTTCTTC.

The chain recombines TRBV5-1 with TRBJ2-1, with 8 bases fitting TRBD2. Germline loops: CDR1 SGHRS, CDR2 YFSETQ. Germline trimming cut 1 base from V and 4 bases from J; bases unmatched to any gene: 4. This CDR3 contains 15 residues. The CDR3, as DNA: TGCGCCAGCAGCTTGACACTAGCGGCTTACAATGAGCAGTTCTTC. Its protein is CASSLTLAAYNEQFF.

The chain links TRBV15 to TRBJ2-3; TRBD2 agrees at 8 bases. The CDR3 runs 17 residues. V lost 0 bases, J lost 9 bases, and 14 bases stayed unmatched. The germline V gene has CDR1 LNHNV and CDR2 YYDKDF (reference sequence). Here the CDR3 reads CATSRDRLAGERGTQYF. The CDR3 nucleotides read TGTGCCACCAGCAGAGACAGGCTAGCGGGCGAGCGGGGGACGCAGTATTTT.

The chain recombines TRBV27 with TRBJ2-7, with TRBD2 matching over 8 bases. Trimming cost V 8 bases and J 2 bases; bases outside gene matches: 11. Germline assignment: CDR1 MNHEY and CDR2 SMNVEV (reference sequence). The CDR3 is made up of 15 amino acids. As DNA, the CDR3 is TGTGCCAGCCGGCAGGGGACGGGGGGGGCCTACGAGCAGTACTTC. This encodes CASRQGTGGAYEQYF.

The chain employs TRBV4-1 and TRBJ2-1; maybe TRBD1 (5 bases). Trimming pared 3 bases from V and 8 bases from J, leaving 17 bases between. The CDR3 contains 15 residues. Germline CDR1 and CDR2: MGHRA and YSYEKL. CDR3 protein: CASSHDSNFNDEQFF. CDR3 nucleotides: TGCGCCAGCAGCCATGACAGTAATTTTAATGATGAGCAGTTCTTC.

This clone showed up just a few times. CDR3 sequence reads: CASSTGASGGGDSGETQYF. The DNA of the CDR3 is TGTGCCAGCAGCACAGGGGCCTCTGGCGGGGGGGACAGTGGAGAGACCCAGTACTTC. The chain is built from TRBV4-2 and TRBJ2-5; 9 bases map to TRBD2. Germline CDR1 LGHNA, CDR2 YNFKEQ. This CDR3 has 19 residues. V was pared by 5 bases and J by 4 bases, with 20 bases of the junction left unmatched.

This clone was detected only a few times. The chain's CDR3 is CASSVGTAGANVLTF. The DNA for the CDR3 is TGTGCCAGCAGCGTAGGGACTGCTGGGGCCAACGTCCTGACTTTC. The chain recombines TRBV9 with TRBJ2-6, with D possibly matching TRBD2 (5 bases). CDR3 length equals 15 residues. V shed 0 bases and J shed 2 bases, with 6 bases lying between them. The germline gives CDR1 SGDLS, CDR2 YYNGEE.

V is TRBV2 and J is TRBJ2-3, with D tentatively TRBD2 (5 bases). The CDR3 is 16 residues long. The germline gives CDR1 SNHLY, CDR2 FYNNEI. Trimming stripped 2 bases from V and 2 bases from J, with 14 bases between. This chain's CDR3 is CASSEQVSVLTDTQYF. The CDR3 DNA is TGTGCCAGCAGTGAACAGGTTAGCGTACTCACAGATACGCAGTATTTT.

The chain uses TRBV4-3 and TRBJ2-3; 7 positions match TRBD2. With 1 base clipped from V and 1 base from J, the junction kept 8 bases outside the gene matches. The CDR3 consists of 17 residues. Germline V CDR1 and CDR2: LGHNA, YSLEER. The CDR3 bases are TGCGCCAGCAGCCAAGCACGGGTTGGACTAGGCACAGATACGCAGTATTTT. As protein: CASSQARVGLGTDTQYF.

The sample holds a few counts of this clone. The chain couples TRBV2 to TRBJ2-1, with TRBD2 matching over 10 bases. This CDR3 comprises 15 residues. CDR1 is SNHLY, CDR2 FYNNEI, per germline. V shed 1 base and J 6 bases; nucleotides not matched to a gene: 3. CDR3 DNA sequence: TGTGCCAGCAGTGAAGTAGCGGGGGGAGGCAATGAGCAGTTCTTC. Translating gives CASSEVAGGGNEQFF.

The count of this clone is one. V and J are TRBV29-1 and TRBJ1-1; 8 positions agree with TRBD1. J lost 5 bases, V lost 4 bases, and 6 bases had no gene match. Germline-derived CDR1 and CDR2 are SQVTM and ANQGSEA. The CDR3 is 13 amino acids. As DNA, the CDR3 is TGCAGCGTTGCAGGGGGCGAAAAAACTGAAGCTTTCTTT. Translated: CSVAGGEKTEAFF.

This clone was counted a few times. The rearrangement links TRBV4-3 to TRBJ1-4; 7 bases are shared with TRBD1. The V gene end was trimmed by 1 base and the J gene end by 7 bases; junction bases not matched to a gene: 6. This CDR3 region has 15 residues. Germline V gives CDR1 LGHNA, CDR2 YSLEER. CDR3 sequence (DNA): TGCGCCAGCAGCCAAGGGGGACAGCAGGCTGAAAAACTGTTTTTT. The encoded protein is CASSQGGQQAEKLFF.

This clone was detected once. The V and J genes are TRBV27 and TRBJ1-5; 7 nucleotides match TRBD1. The J segment lost 2 bases and the V segment lost 5 bases, leaving 9 bases of the junction unmatched. CDR1 MNHEY and CDR2 SMNVEV come from the germline V gene (reference sequence). The CDR3 loop spans 16 amino acids. The CDR3 loop reads CASSEKQGMGNQPQHF. In nucleotides, the CDR3 is TGTGCCAGCAGTGAGAAACAGGGGATGGGCAATCAGCCCCAGCATTTT.

The gene calls are TRBV28 and TRBJ2-2; tentatively, D is TRBD2 (6 bases). In germline, CDR1 is MDHEN, CDR2 SYDVKM. This CDR3 spans 14 amino acids. V gave up 6 bases and J gave up 8 bases, with 16 bases separating them. CDR3 residues: CASSPGGSPGELFF. The CDR3 DNA sequence: TGTGCCAGCAGCCCTGGAGGGTCGCCTGGGGAGCTGTTTTTT.

As concerns this clone: One end of the junction is discordant with germline, which a read error may explain. The identical CDR3 is also encoded by other nucleotide sequences in the sample. The chain employs TRBV2 and TRBJ2-7; 9 nucleotides match TRBD1. The CDR3 consists of 13 residues. Germline V gene sequence: CDR1 SNHLY, CDR2 FYNNEI. CDR3 in DNA: TGCGCCAGCAGTGGGGACAGGGTGGCCGAGCAGTACTTC. It specifies CASSGDRVAEQYF.

About this clone: Sequence at one end of the junction differs from germline and may be a read error. The rearrangement joins TRBV7-9 to TRBJ2-2, with D perhaps given as TRBD1 or TRBD2 (5 bases each). This CDR3 contains 16 residues. Germline-derived CDR1 and CDR2 are SEHNR and FQNEAQ (reference sequence). The CDR3 bases are TGTTCCAGCAGCTTAGGGGAGCGCTCAGTCACCGGGGAGCTGTTTTTT. It is translated as CSSSLGERSVTGELFF.

The genes are TRBV4-3 and TRBJ1-6; 9 positions agree with TRBD1. Germline loops: CDR1 LGHNA, CDR2 YSLEER. Trimming took 8 bases from V and 7 from J; bases not matched to a gene: 9. CDR3 length equals 15 residues. CDR3 amino acids: CASGLPGQGNSPLHF. CDR3 in DNA: TGCGCCAGCGGTCTTCCGGGACAGGGCAATTCACCCCTCCACTTT.

J is TRBJ2-7 and V is TRBV19; a possible D gene is TRBD1 (6 bases). Germline V gene sequence: CDR1 LNHDA, CDR2 SQIVND (reference sequence). CDR3 length: 14 residues. V lost 5 bases and J lost 0, with 11 bases in between. The CDR3 DNA reads TGTGCCAGTAGTCAGGGGCCGAACTCCTACGAGCAGTACTTC. Its protein is CASSQGPNSYEQYF.

This chain connects TRBV19 to TRBJ1-1, with TRBD1 matching 9 bases. Germline loops: CDR1 LNHDA, CDR2 SQIVND (reference sequence). V dropped 1 base and J dropped 4; count of bases not matched to a gene: 7. This CDR3 has 16 residues. The CDR3 spells CASSIGPDRGGTEAFF. In DNA, the CDR3 is TGTGCCAGTAGTATAGGCCCCGACAGGGGGGGCACTGAAGCTTTCTTT.

This clone appeared a few times. The J gene is TRBJ2-7, the V gene TRBV5-6; TRBD1 aligns across 7 bases. In germline, CDR1 is SGHDT, CDR2 YYEEEE. The trim removed 4 bases at V and 4 bases at J, leaving 2 bases unmatched. This CDR3 has 12 residues. The CDR3 sequence: CASSRTGYEQYF. CDR3 coding DNA: TGTGCCAGCAGCAGGACAGGTTACGAGCAGTACTTC.

The chain joins TRBV19 to TRBJ2-3; 8 nucleotides align to TRBD2. CDR3 length equals 14 residues. J gave up 5 bases and V 7 bases, and 8 bases lay outside the gene matches. From germline, CDR1 is LNHDA and CDR2 SQIVND (reference sequence). This CDR3 is CASIAGRAGDTQYF. The CDR3 coding sequence is TGTGCCAGTATAGCCGGGAGGGCCGGAGATACGCAGTATTTT.

The chain couples TRBV15 to TRBJ1-2; 8 nucleotides agree with TRBD1. This CDR3 region has 16 residues. The V gene end was trimmed by 5 bases and the J gene end by 4 bases; junction bases not matched to a gene: 12. CDR1 is LNHNV and CDR2 is YYDKDF in the germline V gene (reference sequence). CDR3 in DNA: TGTGCCACCAGCCGCTCCAAGGACAGGGTTAGCTATGGCTACACCTTC. It encodes CATSRSKDRVSYGYTF.

This clone came up once. CDR3 sequence (DNA): TGCGCCAGCAGCCAAGACAGGGTTATCGCAGATACGCAGTATTTT. Amino acid sequence: CASSQDRVIADTQYF. This chain uses TRBV4-1 with TRBJ2-3, with D possibly being TRBD1 (5 bases). The CDR3 sequence is 15 residues long. Deletions cut 0 bases from V and 4 bases from J, with 11 bases between. CDR1 is MGHRA and CDR2 is YSYEKL in the germline V gene.

The chain has TRBV7-2 and TRBJ1-4, with a tentative D call TRBD1 (6 bases). V dropped 5 bases and J dropped 0 bases, with 7 bases sitting between them. The CDR3 runs 14 residues. CDR1 is SGHTA, CDR2 FQGNSA, per germline. CDR3 nucleotide sequence: TGTGCCAGCAGCAACAGGGCAACTAATGAAAAACTGTTTTTT. It is translated as CASSNRATNEKLFF.

The chain uses TRBV5-1 and TRBJ2-7; 9 positions agree with TRBD1. The V and J ends lost 4 bases and 3 bases, in that order; junction bases with no gene match: 5. The CDR3 is 14 amino acids. The germline V gene encodes CDR1 SGHRS and CDR2 YFSETQ. CDR3 loop: CASSPTGGSYEQYF. The CDR3 DNA reads TGCGCCAGCAGCCCGACAGGGGGAAGCTACGAGCAGTACTTC.

The J gene is TRBJ2-3, the V gene TRBV5-1; D is unresolved. Germline V gives CDR1 SGHRS, CDR2 YFSETQ. The CDR3 extends over 15 amino acids. Trimming stripped 0 bases from V and 4 bases from J, with 12 bases between. The CDR3 region has the DNA TGCGCCAGCAGCTTGGGTGGTAGCCAACCAGATACGCAGTATTTT. Translation gives CASSLGGSQPDTQYF.

The J gene is TRBJ2-7, the V gene TRBV19; 8 positions match TRBD2. This CDR3 spans 15 amino acids. Germline V gene data show CDR1 as LNHDA and CDR2 as SQIVND (reference sequence). V shed 3 bases and J 5 bases; nucleotides not matched to a gene: 9. CDR3 loop: CASSMEAGALNEQYF. The DNA for the CDR3 is TGTGCCAGTAGTATGGAAGCGGGAGCTCTTAACGAGCAGTACTTC.

The chain has TRBV27 and TRBJ1-1, with 8 bases aligning to TRBD1. Trimming cost V 7 bases and J 1 base; bases outside gene matches: 11. The CDR3 contains 16 residues. Germline V gene lookup returns CDR1 MNHEY and CDR2 SMNVEV (reference sequence). The CDR3 DNA reads as TGTGCCAGCAAGCACCCGACAGGGGCGGGGAACACTGAAGCTTTCTTT. Protein: CASKHPTGAGNTEAFF.

The chain couples TRBV21-1 to TRBJ2-1; the table gives TRBD2 as D, unverified against the DNA. TRBV21-1 is described as a pseudogene. This CDR3 spans 20 amino acids. The CDR3 loop reads CASSNYHRGTSGTPYNEQFF. CDR3 coding DNA: TGTGCCAGCAGCAACTATCATCGGGGGACTAGCGGGACTCCCTACAATGAGCAGTTCTTC.

This sequence joins TRBV6-1 and TRBJ1-5; D gene ambiguous. This CDR3 spans 13 amino acids. V gave up 7 bases and J gave up 6 bases, with 13 bases separating them. Germline loops: CDR1 MNHNS, CDR2 SASEGT. DNA for the CDR3: TGTGCCAGCACGATGGAGGGAACTCAGCCCCAGCATTTT. It is translated as CASTMEGTQPQHF.

The chain joins TRBV25-1 to TRBJ1-2, with 7 bases identical to TRBD1. Losses at the gene ends were 2 bases for V and 2 bases for J; bases not matched to a gene: 5. Germline V gene sequence: CDR1 MGHDK, CDR2 SYGVNS. The CDR3 covers 15 residues. The CDR3 is CASSEIRGRNYGYTF. The CDR3 region has the DNA TGTGCCAGCAGTGAAATCAGGGGGAGGAACTATGGCTACACCTTC.